This T cell receptor beta chain was obtained from a study of CD8+ T cells in alopecia areata. Overall study results and limits: Scalp clonality and expanded CD8+ clones among the top 100 showed significant decreases with tofacitinib.

Details on this clone: As yet, its antigen is unknown.

J was trimmed by 5 bases and V by 1 base; bases with no gene match: 5. The CDR3 extends over 16 amino acids. CDR1 and CDR2 from the germline V gene are SGHTA and FQGNSA. Specified treatment: oral pan-JAK inhibitor, 5-10 mg twice daily. Extracted from the samples, RNA was reverse transcribed into cDNA to serve as the sequencing template. Profiling relied on immunoSEQ multiplex PCR, and the TCRdb table lists in-frame clones only, not all of them. The profile shows about 190,000 clones, 50% to 60% of them singletons. This chain links TRBV7-2 with TRBJ2-5; 12 positions match TRBD2. The specimen was CD4+ T cells sorted from blood, collected at week 4, from a patient treated with tofacitinib. The TCR comes from a human donor with alopecia areata. CDR3 in DNA: TGTGCCAGCAGCTTAGAGACTAGCGGGAGAGGGGAGACCCAGTACTTC. Its translation is CASSLETSGRGETQYF.